The T cell receptor beta chain under discussion was sequenced for a study of naive CD8 T cells in extremely preterm neonates. Overall study context: Abstract and methods disagree on adult ages: 25-50 versus 20-50 years. Study-wide results and limits: Preterm neonate repertoires were significantly less rich by iChao1 than others.

Turning to this clone: Its antigen is undetermined.

Sorted cells: live naive CD8+ T cells, CD45RA+CCR7+, Annexin V-negative. This CDR3 is built from 16 residues. Germline V lookup: CDR1 SNHLY, CDR2 FYNNEI. V was shortened by 2 bases and J by 0 bases, with 11 bases between the two germline ends. Profiled with immunoSEQ multiplex PCR; TCRdb holds only in-frame clones, not every one. Of 5,000 to 6,500 clones in the sample, around 97% were seen once. Sequencing was performed on naive CD8+ T cells from blood. V and J are TRBV2 and TRBJ1-3; D is unresolved. This TCR came from a human donor in good health. CDR3 in DNA: TGTGCCAGCAGTGAATCCCCCCTTTCCTCTGGAAACACCATATATTTT. Its protein product is CASSESPLSSGNTIYF. The full variable domain, rest sourced from reference TRBV2 and TRBJ1-3, is EPEVTQTPSHQVTQMGQEVILRCVPISNHLYFYWYRQILGQKVEFLVSFYNNEISEKSEIFDDQFSVERPDGSNFTLKIRSTKLEDSAMYFCASSESPLSSGNTIYFGEGSWLTVV.